This T cell receptor (beta chain) was identified during a study of cytomegalovirus exposure and HLA in healthy donors. Germline CDR1 is LNHDA and CDR2 is SQIVND (reference sequence). V lost 1 base and J lost 6, with 16 bases in between. CDR3 length: 15 amino acids. The PCR contained 60 Vbeta and 13 Jbeta primers. Sequencing was performed with immunoSEQ multiplex PCR; in TCRdb, only in-frame clones are kept and a portion is missing. The top ten hold roughly 7% of the sample, which has 100,000 to 150,000 clones, around four fifths seen once. This clone has a handful of counts. Sequencing input: PBMCs. The chain carries TRBV19 and TRBJ2-7, with D possibly TRBD1 on 6 matching bases. The TCR originated in a male donor in good health and CMV-seronegative. CDR3 sequence: CASSIGRDTSAEQYF. The DNA for the CDR3 is TGTGCCAGTAGTATAGGAAGGGACACGTCTGCCGAGCAGTACTTC.